One sample yielded the 6 T cell receptor beta chains listed below, sequenced in a study of blood T cell repertoires in COVID-19. Clones were read by immunoSEQ multiplex PCR, and TCRdb kept only the in-frame ones, dropping some. The data show some 200,000 clones, around nine tenths seen once. Sequencing was performed on peripheral blood. Every receptor here comes from a man aged 18 to 29 with active or convalescent COVID-19.

V gene TRBV19 combines with J gene TRBJ2-3; 8 bases are shared with TRBD2. After removal of 6 bases from V and 3 bases from J, the junction contained 11 bases not matched to a gene. Germline CDR1 reads LNHDA; CDR2 reads SQIVND (reference sequence). This CDR3 comprises 16 residues. The CDR3 DNA reads TGTGCCAGTAGCCTTCTTAGCGGGAAGTGGACAGATACGCAGTATTTT. The encoded protein is CASSLLSGKWTDTQYF.

This clone was observed a single time. The chain employs TRBV28 and TRBJ2-3; TRBD2 is a possible D gene (5 bases). CDR3 length: 14 residues. V lost 3 bases and J 1 base, leaving 8 bases between the germline ends. Germline CDR1 is MDHEN and CDR2 is SYDVKM. The CDR3, as DNA: TGTGCCAGCAGTTTGCGGGCCGGCACAGATACGCAGTATTTT. This encodes CASSLRAGTDTQYF.

The count of this clone is one. This chain connects TRBV15 to TRBJ1-1, with 9 bases lining up with TRBD1. Germline values: CDR1 LNHNV, CDR2 YYDKDF (reference sequence). This CDR3 has 13 amino acids. V shed 3 bases and J 7 bases; nucleotides not matched to a gene: 3. The CDR3 DNA reads TGTGCCACCAGCAGGGACAGGGGTAGTGAAGCTTTCTTT. Residues: CATSRDRGSEAFF.

This chain connects TRBV30 to TRBJ2-4, with unresolved D. The germline CDR1 and CDR2 sequences are GTSNPN and SVGIG (reference sequence). There are 12 residues in the CDR3. V lost 3 bases to trimming and J lost 1 base, with 4 bases between them. CDR3 in amino acids: CAWSRAKNIQYF. The CDR3, as DNA: TGTGCCTGGAGCCGGGCCAAAAACATTCAGTACTTC.

The chain is built from TRBV11-2 and TRBJ2-1, with TRBD2 as a possible D gene (5 bases). V was pared by 1 base and J by 0 bases, with 10 bases between. Germline V lookup: CDR1 SGHAT, CDR2 FQNNGV. The CDR3 runs 16 residues. CDR3 sequence: CASSLATRSSYNEQFF. Written as DNA, the CDR3 is TGTGCCAGCAGCTTAGCCACTAGAAGCTCCTACAATGAGCAGTTCTTC.

This clone has only one observation. The chain links TRBV30 to TRBJ1-1, with D perhaps TRBD1 (5 bases). V lost 2 bases, J lost 5 bases, and 21 bases lay in between. The CDR3 runs 16 residues. The germline V gene has CDR1 GTSNPN and CDR2 SVGIG (reference sequence). In DNA form, the CDR3 reads TGTGCCTGGAGTAAGTCGGGACTCCCGTCGGTAACTGAAGCTTTCTTT. Amino acids: CAWSKSGLPSVTEAFF. Complete variable domain (other parts from reference TRBV30 and TRBJ1-1): SQTIHQWPATLVQPVGSPLSLECTVEGTSNPNLYWYRQAAGRGLQLLFYSVGIGQISSEVPQNLSASRPQDRQFILSSKKLLLSDSGFYLCAWSKSGLPSVTEAFFGQGTRLTVV.